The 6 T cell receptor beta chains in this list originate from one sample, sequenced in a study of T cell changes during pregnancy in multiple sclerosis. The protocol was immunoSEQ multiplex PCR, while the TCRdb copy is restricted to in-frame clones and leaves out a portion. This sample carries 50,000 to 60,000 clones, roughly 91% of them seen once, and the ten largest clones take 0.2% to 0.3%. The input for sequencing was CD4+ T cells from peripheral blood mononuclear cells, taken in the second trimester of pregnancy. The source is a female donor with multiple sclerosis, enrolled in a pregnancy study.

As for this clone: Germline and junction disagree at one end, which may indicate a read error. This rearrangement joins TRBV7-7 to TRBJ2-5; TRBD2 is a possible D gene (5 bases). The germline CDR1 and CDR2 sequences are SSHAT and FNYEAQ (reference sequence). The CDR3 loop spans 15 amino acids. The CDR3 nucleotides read TGTGCTAGCAGCTTAGTTGCGGGTGGGCAAGAGACCCAGTACTTC. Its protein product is CASSLVAGGQETQYF.

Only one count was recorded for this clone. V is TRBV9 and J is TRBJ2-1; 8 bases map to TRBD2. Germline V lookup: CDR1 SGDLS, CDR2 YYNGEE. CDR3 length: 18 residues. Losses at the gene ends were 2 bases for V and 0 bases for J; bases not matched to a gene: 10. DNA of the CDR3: TGTGCCAGCAGCGTCAGCGGGGGCGGTCAGGGCTCCTACAATGAGCAGTTCTTC. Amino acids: CASSVSGGGQGSYNEQFF.

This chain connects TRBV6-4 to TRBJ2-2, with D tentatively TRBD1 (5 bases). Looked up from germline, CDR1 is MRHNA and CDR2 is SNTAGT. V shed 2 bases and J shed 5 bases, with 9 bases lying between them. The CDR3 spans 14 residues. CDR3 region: CASSDRGETGELFF. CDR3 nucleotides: TGTGCCAGCAGTGACAGGGGCGAGACCGGGGAGCTGTTTTTT.

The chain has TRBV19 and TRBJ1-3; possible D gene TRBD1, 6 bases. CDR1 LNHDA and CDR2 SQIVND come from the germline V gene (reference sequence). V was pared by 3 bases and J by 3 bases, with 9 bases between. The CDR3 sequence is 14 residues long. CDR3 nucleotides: TGTGCCAGTAGTATCACAGGGATTGGAAACACCATATATTTT. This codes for CASSITGIGNTIYF. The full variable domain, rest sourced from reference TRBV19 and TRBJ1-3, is DGGITQSPKYLFRKEGQNVTLSCEQNLNHDAMYWYRQDPGQGLRLIYYSQIVNDFQKGDIAEGYSVSREKKESFPLTVTSAQKNPTAFYLCASSITGIGNTIYFGEGSWLTVV.

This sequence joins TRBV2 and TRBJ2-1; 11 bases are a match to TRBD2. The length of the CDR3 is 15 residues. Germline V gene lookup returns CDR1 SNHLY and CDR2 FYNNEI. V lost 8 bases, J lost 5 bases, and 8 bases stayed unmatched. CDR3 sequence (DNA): TGTGCCAGCGCGGCCGGGACTAGCGGAAACAATGAGCAGTTCTTC. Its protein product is CASAAGTSGNNEQFF.

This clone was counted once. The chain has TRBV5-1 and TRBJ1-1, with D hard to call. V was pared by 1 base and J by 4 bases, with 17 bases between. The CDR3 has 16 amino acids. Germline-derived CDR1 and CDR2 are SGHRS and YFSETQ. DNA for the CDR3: TGCGCCAGCAGCTTGCGCTTCTTCCAGGCTGGCACTGAAGCTTTCTTT. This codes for CASSLRFFQAGTEAFF.